These T cell receptor beta chains were read from a single sample in a study of post-analysis software for immune sequencing data. Each CDR3 protein gets one entry after TCRdb re-called the PCR reads with MiXCR. Of approximately 440,000 distinct CDR3 sequences listed, under 55% are singletons. The sequenced sample was blood. The source is a girl aged 5 to 17 with multiple sclerosis. Each CDR3 is given without its conserved first and last residue. A row's size may be missing; if present it is once, few, many or a size class.

v_gene: TRBV28
abundance: few
len: 12
CDR3aa: ASSSQGGNYGYT

v_gene: TRBV12-3/TRBV12-4
abundance: .
len: 13
CDR3aa: ASSLYRGGSYGYT

v_gene: TRBV3-1
abundance: once
len: 14
CDR3aa: ASSQDASGGYNEQF

v_gene: TRBV12-3/TRBV12-4
abundance: .
len: 10
CDR3aa: ASSLYMEPQH

v_gene: TRBV28
abundance: .
len: 8
CDR3aa: ASSRLGQF

v_gene: TRBV20-1
abundance: .
len: 11
CDR3aa: SAYGQVNDGQY

v_gene: TRBV28
abundance: .
len: 13
CDR3aa: ASNLLAATYNEQF

v_gene: TRBV25-1
abundance: .
len: 15
CDR3aa: ASSDEGTGAFKQAQY

v_gene: TRBV11-2
abundance: .
len: 11
CDR3aa: ACSLGAEVAYT

v_gene: TRBV28
abundance: .
len: 13
CDR3aa: ASSSLRGVLAKLF

v_gene: TRBV10-2
abundance: .
len: 14
CDR3aa: AGGTSGTHSTDTQY

v_gene: TRBV28
abundance: .
len: 12
CDR3aa: ASITGTGNEKLF

v_gene: TRBV10-3
abundance: .
len: 17
CDR3aa: AISESSGVIQGASEEQY

v_gene: TRBV15
abundance: few
len: 13
CDR3aa: ATSRTPGSSYEQY

v_gene: TRBV28
abundance: .
len: 11
CDR3aa: ASSPPAPHEQY

v_gene: TRBV11-1
abundance: .
len: 13
CDR3aa: ASSFTRTSPDTQY

v_gene: TRBV2
abundance: .
len: 11
CDR3aa: ASSEGSNSPLH

v_gene: TRBV20-1
abundance: .
len: 13
CDR3aa: SARDSAGVNNKQF

v_gene: TRBV7-8
abundance: .
len: 15
CDR3aa: ASSKSGRAVGANVLT

v_gene: TRBV28
abundance: .
len: 10
CDR3aa: ASSQATETQY

v_gene: TRBV10-3
abundance: few
len: 13
CDR3aa: AILGRTGGQNEQY

v_gene: TRBV5-1
abundance: .
len: 13
CDR3aa: ASSLAGGRGYGYT

v_gene: TRBV7-3
abundance: .
len: 11
CDR3aa: ASSPRPRGTQY

v_gene: TRBV29-1
abundance: few
len: 10
CDR3aa: SVAGVGAEAF

v_gene: TRBV14
abundance: few
len: 14
CDR3aa: ASSHSLGQVAYEQY

v_gene: TRBV3-1
abundance: .
len: 11
CDR3aa: ASSQGARQPQH

v_gene: TRBV12-3/TRBV12-4
abundance: .
len: 10
CDR3aa: ASSGPGNTIY

v_gene: TRBV20-1
abundance: few
len: 10
CDR3aa: SCQRDTDTQY

v_gene: TRBV5-1
abundance: .
len: 14
CDR3aa: ASSLGSSGNTDTQY

v_gene: TRBV29-1
abundance: .
len: 13
CDR3aa: SVDWARASNYGYT

v_gene: TRBV19
abundance: few
len: 13
CDR3aa: ASSQQGQDNSPLH

v_gene: TRBV25-1
abundance: few
len: 11
CDR3aa: ASRGPPYYGYT

v_gene: TRBV2
abundance: .
len: 12
CDR3aa: ASRQFRENTEAF

v_gene: TRBV7-8
abundance: .
len: 15
CDR3aa: ASSHLGLAGAKNEQF

v_gene: TRBV28
abundance: .
len: 12
CDR3aa: ASIKQGAAGEQY

v_gene: TRBV20-1
abundance: .
len: 11
CDR3aa: SARTGDNQPQH

v_gene: TRBV29-1
abundance: .
len: 13
CDR3aa: SVRDRTNSNQPQH

v_gene: TRBV13
abundance: few
len: 11
CDR3aa: ASSQKISYEQY

v_gene: TRBV12-3/TRBV12-4
abundance: .
len: 12
CDR3aa: ASSFTGGNTEAF

v_gene: TRBV7-2
abundance: .
len: 14
CDR3aa: ASSSPGGQFLNEQF

v_gene: TRBV5-1
abundance: few
len: 13
CDR3aa: ASSLGGQNNSPLH

v_gene: TRBV9
abundance: .
len: 14
CDR3aa: ASSLLSGQFYNEQF

v_gene: TRBV7-8
abundance: once
len: 11
CDR3aa: ASSLLPQGVLH

v_gene: TRBV14
abundance: few
len: 13
CDR3aa: ASSQSAYSYGTQY

v_gene: TRBV24-1
abundance: once
len: 13
CDR3aa: ATSDSGELGNIQY

v_gene: TRBV20-1
abundance: .
len: 12
CDR3aa: SAGDLRENRPQH

v_gene: TRBV20-1
abundance: many
len: 14
CDR3aa: SARGPTSGRLGEQF

v_gene: TRBV4-1
abundance: medium-sized
len: 9
CDR3aa: ASSYNEKLF

v_gene: TRBV10-3
abundance: .
len: 11
CDR3aa: AISVTEYNEQF

v_gene: TRBV3-1
abundance: .
len: 16
CDR3aa: ASSQDELAGARYNEQF

v_gene: TRBV4-1
abundance: .
len: 13
CDR3aa: ASSQDYRSQETQY

v_gene: TRBV7-2
abundance: few
len: 13
CDR3aa: ASSWGQGASYEQY

v_gene: TRBV6-5
abundance: once
len: 13
CDR3aa: ASSYKTATNEKLF

v_gene: TRBV25-1
abundance: .
len: 14
CDR3aa: ASSPTTGIVTDTQY

v_gene: TRBV10-3
abundance: .
len: 10
CDR3aa: AISVDYNEQF

v_gene: TRBV9
abundance: .
len: 11
CDR3aa: ASSYGLNTEAF

v_gene: TRBV9
abundance: few
len: 13
CDR3aa: ASSTRGAGEETQY

v_gene: TRBV7-6
abundance: .
len: 14
CDR3aa: ASSGDQGPSTDAQY

v_gene: TRBV6-5
abundance: .
len: 14
CDR3aa: ASSPRLAGETDTQY